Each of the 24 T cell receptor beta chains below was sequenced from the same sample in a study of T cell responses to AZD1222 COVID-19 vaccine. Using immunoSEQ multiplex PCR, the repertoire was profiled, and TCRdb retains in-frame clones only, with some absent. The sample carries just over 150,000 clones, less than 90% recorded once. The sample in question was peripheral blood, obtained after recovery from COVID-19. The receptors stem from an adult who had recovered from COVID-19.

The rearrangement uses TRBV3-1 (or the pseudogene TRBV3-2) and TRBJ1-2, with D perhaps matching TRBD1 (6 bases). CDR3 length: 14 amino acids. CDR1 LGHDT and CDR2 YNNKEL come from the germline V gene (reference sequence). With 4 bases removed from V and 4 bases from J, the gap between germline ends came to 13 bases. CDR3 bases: TGTGCCAGCAGCCGCGCACAGGGCGGCTATGGCTACACCTTC. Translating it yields CASSRAQGGYGYTF.

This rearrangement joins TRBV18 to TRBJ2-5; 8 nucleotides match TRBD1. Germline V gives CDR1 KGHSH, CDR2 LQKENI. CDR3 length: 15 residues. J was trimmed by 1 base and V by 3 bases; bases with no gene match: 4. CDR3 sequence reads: CASSPRQGSQETQYF. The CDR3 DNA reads TGTGCCAGCTCACCTCGACAGGGGTCCCAAGAGACCCAGTACTTC.

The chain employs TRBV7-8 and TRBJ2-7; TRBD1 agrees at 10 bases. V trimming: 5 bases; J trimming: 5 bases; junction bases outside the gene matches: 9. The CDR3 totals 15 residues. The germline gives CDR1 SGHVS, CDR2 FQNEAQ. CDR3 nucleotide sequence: TGTGCCAGCAGCAACCGGACAGGGGGTGGAAACGAGCAGTACTTC. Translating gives CASSNRTGGGNEQYF.

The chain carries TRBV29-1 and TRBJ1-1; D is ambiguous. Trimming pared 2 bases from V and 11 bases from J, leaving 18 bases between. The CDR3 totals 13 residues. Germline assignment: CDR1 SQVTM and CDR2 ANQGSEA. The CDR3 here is CSVEPPGTKVAFF. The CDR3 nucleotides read TGCAGCGTTGAACCCCCGGGAACCAAAGTCGCTTTCTTT.

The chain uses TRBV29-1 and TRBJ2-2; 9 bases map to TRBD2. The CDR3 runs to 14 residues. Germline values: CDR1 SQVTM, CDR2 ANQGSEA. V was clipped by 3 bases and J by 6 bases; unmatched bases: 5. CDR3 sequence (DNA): TGCAGCGTTGAGGGCGGGAGGGGCGCCGGGGAGCTGTTTTTT. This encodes CSVEGGRGAGELFF.

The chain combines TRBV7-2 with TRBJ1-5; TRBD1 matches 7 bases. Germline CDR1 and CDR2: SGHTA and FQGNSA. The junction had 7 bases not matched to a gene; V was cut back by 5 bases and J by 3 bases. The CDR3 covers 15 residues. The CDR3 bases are TGTGCCAGCAGCCGGGGACAGAGCAACAATCAGCCCCAGCATTTT. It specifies CASSRGQSNNQPQHF.

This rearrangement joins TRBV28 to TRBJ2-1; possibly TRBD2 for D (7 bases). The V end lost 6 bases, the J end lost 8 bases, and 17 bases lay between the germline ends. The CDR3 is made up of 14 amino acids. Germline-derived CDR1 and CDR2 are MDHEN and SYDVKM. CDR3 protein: CASRRRERGDEQFF. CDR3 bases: TGTGCCAGCAGAAGGCGGGAGAGGGGGGATGAGCAGTTCTTC.

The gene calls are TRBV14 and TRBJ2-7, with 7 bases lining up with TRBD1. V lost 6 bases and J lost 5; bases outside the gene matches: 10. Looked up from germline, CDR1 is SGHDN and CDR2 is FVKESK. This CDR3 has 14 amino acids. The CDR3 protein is CASRFDRASDEQYF. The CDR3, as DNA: TGTGCCAGCAGGTTCGACAGGGCTAGTGACGAGCAGTACTTC.

CDR3 bases: TGCGCCAGCAGCTTGGAAAATTCACCCCTCCACTTT. Protein product: CASSLENSPLHF. The V call is TRBV5-1, the J call TRBJ1-6; D gene uncertain. Trimming removed 0 bases from V and 7 bases from J, with 2 bases in between. CDR1 is SGHRS, CDR2 YFSETQ, per germline. This CDR3 has 12 amino acids.

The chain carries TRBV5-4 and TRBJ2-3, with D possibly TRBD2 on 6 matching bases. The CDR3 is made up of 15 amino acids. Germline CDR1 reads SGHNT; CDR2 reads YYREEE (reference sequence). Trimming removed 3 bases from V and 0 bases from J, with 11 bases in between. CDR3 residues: CASSWGEASTDTQYF. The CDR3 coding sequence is TGTGCCAGCAGCTGGGGGGAGGCTAGCACAGATACGCAGTATTTT.

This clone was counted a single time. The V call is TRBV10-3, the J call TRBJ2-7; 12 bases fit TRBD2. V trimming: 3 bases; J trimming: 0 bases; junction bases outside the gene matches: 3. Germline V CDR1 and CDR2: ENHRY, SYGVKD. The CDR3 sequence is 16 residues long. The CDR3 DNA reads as TGTGCCATCAGTGACAGACTAGCGGGGGACTCCTACGAGCAGTACTTC. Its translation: CAISDRLAGDSYEQYF.

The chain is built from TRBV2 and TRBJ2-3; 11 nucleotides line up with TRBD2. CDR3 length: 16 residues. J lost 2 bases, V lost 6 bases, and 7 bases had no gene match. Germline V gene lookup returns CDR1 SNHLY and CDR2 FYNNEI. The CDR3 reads CASRELAGGLTDTQYF. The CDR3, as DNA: TGTGCCAGCAGAGAGCTAGCGGGAGGCCTCACAGATACGCAGTATTTT.

CDR3 sequence (DNA): TGTGCCAGCAGCACCCAGGGGGGGAGAGAAGCTTTCTTT. It encodes CASSTQGGREAFF. V is TRBV9 and J is TRBJ1-1; 7 bases agree with TRBD1. V lost 4 bases, J lost 8 bases, and 8 bases stayed unmatched. CDR3 length: 13 amino acids. Germline values: CDR1 SGDLS, CDR2 YYNGEE.

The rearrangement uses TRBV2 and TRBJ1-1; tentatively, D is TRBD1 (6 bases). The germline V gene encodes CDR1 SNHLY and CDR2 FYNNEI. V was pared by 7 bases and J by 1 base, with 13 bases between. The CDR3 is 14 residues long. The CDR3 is CASIKDRPNTEAFF. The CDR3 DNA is TGTGCCAGCATCAAAGACAGGCCGAACACTGAAGCTTTCTTT.

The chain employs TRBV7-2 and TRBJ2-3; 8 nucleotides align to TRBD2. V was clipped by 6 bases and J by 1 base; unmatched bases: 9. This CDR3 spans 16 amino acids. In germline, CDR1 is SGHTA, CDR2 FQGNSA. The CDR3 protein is CASRSPGGPGTDTQYF. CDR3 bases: TGTGCCAGCAGGTCACCGGGGGGGCCTGGCACAGATACGCAGTATTTT.

In DNA, the CDR3 is TGTGCCAGCTCACTTTCGACAGGGCATCAGAATACTGAAGCTTTCTTT. It translates to CASSLSTGHQNTEAFF. The V and J genes are TRBV18 and TRBJ1-1, with 7 bases aligning to TRBD1. J gave up 5 bases and V 4 bases, and 13 bases lay outside the gene matches. The germline gives CDR1 KGHSH, CDR2 LQKENI. The CDR3 has 16 residues.

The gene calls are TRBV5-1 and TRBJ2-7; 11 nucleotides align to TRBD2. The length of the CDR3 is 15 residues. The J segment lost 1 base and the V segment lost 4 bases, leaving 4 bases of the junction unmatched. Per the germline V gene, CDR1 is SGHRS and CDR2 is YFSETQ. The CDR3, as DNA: TGCGCCAGCAGCACCGGGACTAGCGGATCCTACGAGCAGTACTTC. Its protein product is CASSTGTSGSYEQYF. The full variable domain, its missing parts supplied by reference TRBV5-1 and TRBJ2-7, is KAGVTQTPRYLIKTRGQQVTLSCSPISGHRSVSWYQQTPGQGLQFLFEYFSETQRNKGNFPGRFSGRQFSNSRSEMNVSTLELGDSALYLCASSTGTSGSYEQYFGPGTRLTVT.

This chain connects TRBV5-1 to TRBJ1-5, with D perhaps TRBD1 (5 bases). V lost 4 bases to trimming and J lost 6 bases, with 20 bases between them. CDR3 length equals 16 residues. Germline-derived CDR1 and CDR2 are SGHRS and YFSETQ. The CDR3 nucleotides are TGCGCCAGCAGCGTGTCAAGTGATCCGAGGGGTCAGCCCCAGCATTTT. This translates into CASSVSSDPRGQPQHF.

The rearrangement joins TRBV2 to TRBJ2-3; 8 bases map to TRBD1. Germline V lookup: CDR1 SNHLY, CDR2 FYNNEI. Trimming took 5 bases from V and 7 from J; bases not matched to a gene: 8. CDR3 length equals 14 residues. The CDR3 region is CASSMDRVWNTQYF. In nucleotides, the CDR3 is TGTGCCAGCAGTATGGACAGGGTGTGGAATACGCAGTATTTT.

DNA of the CDR3: TGCGCCAGCAGTGCAGCGGGAGGGAATGAGCAGTTCTTC. Translated, it gives CASSAAGGNEQFF. The genes are TRBV5-1 and TRBJ2-1; TRBD2 matches at 10 bases. The CDR3 runs 13 residues. With 5 bases clipped from V and 7 bases from J, the junction kept 3 bases outside the gene matches. Germline V gene sequence: CDR1 SGHRS, CDR2 YFSETQ.

CDR3 DNA: TGCAGCGTGTGGGGCAGGGAGGAGGGGAACATTCAGTACTTC. This gives the protein CSVWGREEGNIQYF. This chain links TRBV29-1 with TRBJ2-4, with D perhaps matching TRBD2 (6 bases). There are 14 residues in the CDR3. Germline V gene data show CDR1 as SQVTM and CDR2 as ANQGSEA. Trimming removed 6 bases from V and 7 bases from J, with 19 bases in between.

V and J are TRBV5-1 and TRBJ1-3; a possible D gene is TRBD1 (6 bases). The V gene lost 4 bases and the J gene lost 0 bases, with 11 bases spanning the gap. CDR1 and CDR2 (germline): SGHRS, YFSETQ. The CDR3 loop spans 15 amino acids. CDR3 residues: CASSPYRASGNTIYF. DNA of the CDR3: TGCGCCAGCAGCCCGTACAGGGCCTCTGGAAACACCATATATTTT.

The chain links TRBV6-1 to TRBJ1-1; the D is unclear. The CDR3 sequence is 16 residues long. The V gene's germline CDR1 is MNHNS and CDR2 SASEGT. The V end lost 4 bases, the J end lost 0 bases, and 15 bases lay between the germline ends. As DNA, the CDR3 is TGTGCCAGCAGTGTTGGGTATCGGAGACTGAACACTGAAGCTTTCTTT. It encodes CASSVGYRRLNTEAFF.

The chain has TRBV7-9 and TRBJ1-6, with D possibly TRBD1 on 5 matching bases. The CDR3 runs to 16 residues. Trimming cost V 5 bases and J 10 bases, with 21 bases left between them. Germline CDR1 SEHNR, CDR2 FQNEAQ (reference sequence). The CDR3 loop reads CASSTPRDSAYSPLHF. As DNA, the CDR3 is TGTGCCAGCAGCACCCCGAGGGACTCCGCATACTCACCCCTCCACTTT.